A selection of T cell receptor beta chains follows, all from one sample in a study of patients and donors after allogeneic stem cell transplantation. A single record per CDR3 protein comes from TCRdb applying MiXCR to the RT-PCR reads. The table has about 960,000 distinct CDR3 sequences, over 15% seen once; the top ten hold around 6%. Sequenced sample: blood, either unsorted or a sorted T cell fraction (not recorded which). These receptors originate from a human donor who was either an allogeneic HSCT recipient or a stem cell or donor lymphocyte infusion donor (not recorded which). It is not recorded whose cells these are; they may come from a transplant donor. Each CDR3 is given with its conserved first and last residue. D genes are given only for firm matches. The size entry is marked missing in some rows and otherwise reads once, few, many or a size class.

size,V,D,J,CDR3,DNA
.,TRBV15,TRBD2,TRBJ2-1,CATRLAGGSNEQFF,TGTGCCACCAGACTAGCGGGGGGTTCCAATGAGCAGTTCTTC
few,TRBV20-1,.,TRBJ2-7,CSASGGLRGSSYEQYF,TGCAGTGCTAGTGGCGGGCTGCGGGGTAGCTCCTACGAGCAGTACTTC
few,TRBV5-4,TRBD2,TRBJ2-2,CASRVQRGGNGELFF,TGTGCCAGCAGGGTGCAGCGGGGGGGCAACGGGGAGCTGTTTTTT
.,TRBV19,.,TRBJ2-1,CASIGYNEQFF,TGTGCCAGCATAGGGTACAATGAGCAGTTCTTC
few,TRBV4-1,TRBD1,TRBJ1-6,CASSQDRGTGGVFDNSPLHF,TGCGCCAGCAGCCAAGATCGTGGGACAGGGGGCGTCTTTGATAATTCACCCCTCCACTTT
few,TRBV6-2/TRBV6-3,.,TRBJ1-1,CASSYSGDTAFF,TGTGCCAGCAGTTACTCAGGGGACACAGCTTTCTTT
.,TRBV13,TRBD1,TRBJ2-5,CASSLDRGGRETQYF,TGTGCCAGCAGTCTAGACAGGGGAGGCCGAGAGACCCAGTACTTC
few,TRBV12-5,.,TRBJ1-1,CASVPPGRGGDTEAFF,TGTGCTAGTGTTCCACCGGGCCGGGGGGGAGACACTGAAGCTTTCTTT
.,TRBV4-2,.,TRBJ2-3,CASSQGDPSTDTQYF,TGTGCCAGCAGCCAAGGGGACCCAAGCACAGATACGCAGTATTTT
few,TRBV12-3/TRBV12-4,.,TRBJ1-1,CASTMGHPNTEAFF,TGTGCCAGCACTATGGGGCACCCGAACACTGAAGCTTTCTTT
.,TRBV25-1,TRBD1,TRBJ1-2,CASSRQGENYGYTF,TGTGCCAGCAGCCGACAGGGTGAGAACTATGGCTACACCTTC